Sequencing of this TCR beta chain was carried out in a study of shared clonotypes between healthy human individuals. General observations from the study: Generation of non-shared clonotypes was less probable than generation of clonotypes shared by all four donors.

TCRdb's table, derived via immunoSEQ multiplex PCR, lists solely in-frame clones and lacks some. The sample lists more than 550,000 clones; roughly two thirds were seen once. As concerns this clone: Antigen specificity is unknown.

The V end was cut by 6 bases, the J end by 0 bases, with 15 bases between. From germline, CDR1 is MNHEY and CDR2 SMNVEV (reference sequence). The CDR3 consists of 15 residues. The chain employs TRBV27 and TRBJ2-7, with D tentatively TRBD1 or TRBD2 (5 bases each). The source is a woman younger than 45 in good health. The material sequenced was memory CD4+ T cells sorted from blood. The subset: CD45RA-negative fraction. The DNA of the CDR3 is TGTGCCAGCAGACAAGCCGGGACCGTCTCCTACGAGCAGTACTTC. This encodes CASRQAGTVSYEQYF.